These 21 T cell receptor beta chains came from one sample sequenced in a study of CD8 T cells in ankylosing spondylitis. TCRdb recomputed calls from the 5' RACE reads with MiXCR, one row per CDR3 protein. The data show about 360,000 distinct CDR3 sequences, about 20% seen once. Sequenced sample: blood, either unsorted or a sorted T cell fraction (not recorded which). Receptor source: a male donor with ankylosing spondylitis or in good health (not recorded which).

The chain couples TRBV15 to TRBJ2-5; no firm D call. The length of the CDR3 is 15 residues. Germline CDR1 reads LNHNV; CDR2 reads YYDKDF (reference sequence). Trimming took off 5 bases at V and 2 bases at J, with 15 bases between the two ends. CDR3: CATSLRTRQQETQYF. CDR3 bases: TGTGCCACCAGCTTGCGGACGCGGCAACAAGAGACCCAGTACTTC.

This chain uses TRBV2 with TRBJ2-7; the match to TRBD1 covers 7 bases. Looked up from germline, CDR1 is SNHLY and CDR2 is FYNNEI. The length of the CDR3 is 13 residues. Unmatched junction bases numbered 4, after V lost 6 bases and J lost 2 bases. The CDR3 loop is CASRGTETYEQYF. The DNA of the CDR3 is TGTGCCAGCAGGGGGACAGAAACCTACGAGCAGTACTTC.

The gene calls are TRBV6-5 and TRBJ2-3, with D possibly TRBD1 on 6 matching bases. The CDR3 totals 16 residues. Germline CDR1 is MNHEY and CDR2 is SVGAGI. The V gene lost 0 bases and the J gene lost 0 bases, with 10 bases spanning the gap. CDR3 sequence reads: CASSYSMGASTDTQYF. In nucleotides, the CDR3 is TGTGCCAGCAGTTACTCGATGGGGGCGAGCACAGATACGCAGTATTTT.

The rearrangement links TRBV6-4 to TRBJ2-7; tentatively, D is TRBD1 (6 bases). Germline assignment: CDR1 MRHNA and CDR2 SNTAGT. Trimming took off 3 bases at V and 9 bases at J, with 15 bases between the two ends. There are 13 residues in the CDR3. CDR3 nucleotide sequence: TGTGCCAGCAGTGAATTAGCTGGGGGCCCGCAGTACTTC. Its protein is CASSELAGGPQYF.

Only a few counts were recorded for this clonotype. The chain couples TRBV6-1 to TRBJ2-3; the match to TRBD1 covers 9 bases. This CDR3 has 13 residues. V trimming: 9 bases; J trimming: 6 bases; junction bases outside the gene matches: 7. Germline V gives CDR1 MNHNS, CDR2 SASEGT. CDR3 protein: CASGQGSDDTQYF. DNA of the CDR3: TGTGCCAGTGGACAGGGGAGCGACGATACGCAGTATTTT.

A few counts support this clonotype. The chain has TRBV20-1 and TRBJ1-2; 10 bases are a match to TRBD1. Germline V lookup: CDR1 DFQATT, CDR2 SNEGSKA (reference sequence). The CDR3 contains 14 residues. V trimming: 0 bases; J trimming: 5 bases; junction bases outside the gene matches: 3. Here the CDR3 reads CSAREGTGAYGYTF. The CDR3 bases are TGCAGTGCTAGAGAAGGGACAGGGGCATATGGCTACACCTTC.

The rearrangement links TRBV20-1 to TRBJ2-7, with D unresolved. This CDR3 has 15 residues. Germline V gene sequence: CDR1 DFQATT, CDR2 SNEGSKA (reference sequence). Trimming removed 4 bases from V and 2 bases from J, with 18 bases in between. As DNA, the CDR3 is TGCAGTGCTACCCCTCAGGAAGAGACACCCTACGAGCAGTACTTC. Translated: CSATPQEETPYEQYF.

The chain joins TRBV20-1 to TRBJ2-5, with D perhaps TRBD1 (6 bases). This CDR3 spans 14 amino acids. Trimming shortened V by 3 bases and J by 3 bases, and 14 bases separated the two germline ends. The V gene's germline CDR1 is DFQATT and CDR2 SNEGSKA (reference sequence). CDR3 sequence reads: CSASDRDKKETQYF. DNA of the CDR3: TGCAGTGCTAGTGACCGGGACAAAAAAGAGACCCAGTACTTC.

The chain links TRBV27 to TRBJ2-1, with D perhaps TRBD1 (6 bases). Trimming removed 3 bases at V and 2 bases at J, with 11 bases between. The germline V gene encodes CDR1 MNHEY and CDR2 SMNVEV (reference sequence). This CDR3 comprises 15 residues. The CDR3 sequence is CASSFFWGPYNEQFF. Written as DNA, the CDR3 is TGTGCCAGCAGTTTTTTTTGGGGGCCCTACAATGAGCAGTTCTTC.

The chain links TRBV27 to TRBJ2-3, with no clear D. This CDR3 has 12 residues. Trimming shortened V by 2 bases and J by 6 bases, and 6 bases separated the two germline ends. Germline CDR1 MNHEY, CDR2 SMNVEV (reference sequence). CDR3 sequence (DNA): TGTGCCAGCAGTTTACCTTCGGATACGCAGTATTTT. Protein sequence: CASSLPSDTQYF.

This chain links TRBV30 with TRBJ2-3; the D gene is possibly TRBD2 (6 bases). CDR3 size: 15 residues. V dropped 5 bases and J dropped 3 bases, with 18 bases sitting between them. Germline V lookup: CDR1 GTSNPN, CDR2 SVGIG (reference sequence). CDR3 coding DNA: TGTGCCTGGGGGGGGTTTTGGGGAATGACAGATACGCAGTATTTT. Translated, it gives CAWGGFWGMTDTQYF.

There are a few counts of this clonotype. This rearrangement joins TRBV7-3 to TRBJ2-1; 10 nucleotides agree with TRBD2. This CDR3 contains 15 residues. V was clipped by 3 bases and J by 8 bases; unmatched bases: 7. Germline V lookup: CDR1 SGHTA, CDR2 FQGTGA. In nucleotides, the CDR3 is TGTGCCAGCAGCTTTTCAGCGGGGGGGCCAGATGAGCAGTTCTTC. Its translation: CASSFSAGGPDEQFF.

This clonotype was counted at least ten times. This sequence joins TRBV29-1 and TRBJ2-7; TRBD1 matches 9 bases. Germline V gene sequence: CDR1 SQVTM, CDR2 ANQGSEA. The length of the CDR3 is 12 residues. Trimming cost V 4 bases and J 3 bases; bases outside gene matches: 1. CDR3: CSVGDRDYEQYF. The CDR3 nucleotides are TGCAGCGTTGGGGACAGGGACTACGAGCAGTACTTC.

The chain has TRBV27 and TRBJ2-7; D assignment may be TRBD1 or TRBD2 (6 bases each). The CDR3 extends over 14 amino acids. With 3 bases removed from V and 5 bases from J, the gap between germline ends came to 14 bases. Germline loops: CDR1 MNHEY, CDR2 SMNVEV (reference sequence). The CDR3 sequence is CASSLGGPVNEQYF. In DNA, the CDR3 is TGTGCCAGCAGTTTGGGGGGCCCCGTGAACGAGCAGTACTTC.

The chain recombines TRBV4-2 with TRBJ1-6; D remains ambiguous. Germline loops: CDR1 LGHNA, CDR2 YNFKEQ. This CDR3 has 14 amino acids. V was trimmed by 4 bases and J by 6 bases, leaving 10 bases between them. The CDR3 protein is CASSPKLGNSPLHF. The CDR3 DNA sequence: TGTGCCAGCAGCCCTAAATTGGGTAATTCACCCCTCCACTTT.

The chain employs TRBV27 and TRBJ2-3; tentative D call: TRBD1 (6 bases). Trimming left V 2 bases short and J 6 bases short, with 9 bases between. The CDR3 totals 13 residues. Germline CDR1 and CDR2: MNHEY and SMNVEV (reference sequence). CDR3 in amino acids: CASSLGGQDTQYF. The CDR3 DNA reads TGTGCCAGCAGTTTAGGGGGCCAGGATACGCAGTATTTT.

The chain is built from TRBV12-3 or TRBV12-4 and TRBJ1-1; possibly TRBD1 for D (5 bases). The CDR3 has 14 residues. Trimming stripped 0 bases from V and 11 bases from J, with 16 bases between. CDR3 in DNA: TGTGCCAGCAGTTTAGCGGCCCGGGACTTAGGTGCTTTCTTT. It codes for CASSLAARDLGAFF.

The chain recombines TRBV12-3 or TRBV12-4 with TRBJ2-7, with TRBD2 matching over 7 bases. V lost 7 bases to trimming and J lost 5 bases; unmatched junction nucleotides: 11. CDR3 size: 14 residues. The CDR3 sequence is CASTTVPLADEQYF. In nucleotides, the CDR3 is TGTGCCAGCACCACTGTCCCGCTAGCGGACGAGCAGTACTTC.

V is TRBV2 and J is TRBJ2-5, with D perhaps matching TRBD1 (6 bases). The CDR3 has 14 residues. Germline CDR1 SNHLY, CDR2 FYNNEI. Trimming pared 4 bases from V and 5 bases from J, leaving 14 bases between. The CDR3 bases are TGTGCCAGCAGTGCTGTGGGGGCGCATGAGACCCAGTACTTC. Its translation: CASSAVGAHETQYF.

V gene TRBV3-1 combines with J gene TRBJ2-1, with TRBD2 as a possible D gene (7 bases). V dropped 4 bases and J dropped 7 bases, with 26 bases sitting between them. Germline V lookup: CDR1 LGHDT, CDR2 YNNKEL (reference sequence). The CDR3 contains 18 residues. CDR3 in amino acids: CASSRGGALGDRSNEQFF. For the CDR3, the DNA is TGTGCCAGCAGCCGGGGGGGCGCCCTAGGGGATCGGTCGAATGAGCAGTTCTTC.

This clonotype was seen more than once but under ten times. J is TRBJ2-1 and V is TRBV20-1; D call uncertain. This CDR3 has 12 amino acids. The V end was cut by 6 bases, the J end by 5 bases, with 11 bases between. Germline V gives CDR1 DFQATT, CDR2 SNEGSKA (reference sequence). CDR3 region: CSARPSNNEQFF. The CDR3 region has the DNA TGCAGTGCCCGCCCCAGTAACAATGAGCAGTTCTTC.